Following are 13 T cell receptor beta chains from one sample sequenced in a study of shared clonotypes between healthy human individuals. TCRdb keeps only in-frame clones here, not all; method: immunoSEQ multiplex PCR. The data contain millions of clones, more than 80% of them seen just once; the ten biggest clones take up over 0.12%. Sequencing was performed on naive CD4+ T cells sorted from blood. As for subset: CD45RA+ positively selected. These receptors all come from a man aged 18 to 29 in good health.

With respect to this clone: Other DNA sequences in this specimen translate into the identical CDR3. V gene TRBV18 combines with J gene TRBJ2-5, with a weak D call TRBD2 (5 bases). The CDR3 is 13 residues long. V was shortened by 3 bases and J by 3 bases, with 8 bases between the two germline ends. From germline, CDR1 is KGHSH and CDR2 LQKENI. The CDR3 DNA follows: TGTGCCAGCTCACCGACACTAGAAGAGACCCAGTACTTC. This translates into CASSPTLEETQYF.

The gene calls are TRBV6-5 and TRBJ2-7, with D possibly matching TRBD2 (7 bases). V was cut by 8 bases and J by 1 base, with 12 bases left in between. Germline V lookup: CDR1 MNHEY, CDR2 SVGAGI. This CDR3 has 13 residues. The CDR3 DNA follows: TGTGCCAGCCGGCGGGGGCCTTCCTACGAGCAGTACTTC. Encoded protein: CASRRGPSYEQYF.

A note on this clone: Distinct nucleotide sequences in the sample also encode this CDR3. The V gene is TRBV6-6, the J gene TRBJ1-5, with a tentative D call TRBD1 (6 bases). The length of the CDR3 is 15 residues. The V gene's germline CDR1 is MNHNY and CDR2 SVGAGI (reference sequence). V lost 6 bases to trimming and J lost 0 bases, with 12 bases between them. The chain's CDR3 is CASRSDRRSNQPQHF. The CDR3 coding sequence is TGTGCCAGCAGATCAGACAGGCGTAGCAATCAGCCCCAGCATTTT.

The rearrangement uses TRBV7-2 and TRBJ2-7; TRBD1 agrees at 9 bases. CDR1 is SGHTA and CDR2 is FQGNSA in the germline V gene. V shed 3 bases, J shed 5 bases, and the junction held 2 bases outside the gene matches. The CDR3 spans 13 residues. CDR3 region: CASSLDRGHEQYF. The CDR3 nucleotides are TGTGCCAGCAGCTTGGACAGGGGCCACGAGCAGTACTTC.

In this sample, this clone turned up a few times. J is TRBJ1-1 and V is TRBV6-6; maybe TRBD1 (6 bases). The V gene's germline CDR1 is MNHNY and CDR2 SVGAGI (reference sequence). There are 12 residues in the CDR3. With 6 bases removed from V and 5 bases from J, the gap between germline ends came to 10 bases. This chain's CDR3 is CASRPQGTEAFF. DNA of the CDR3: TGTGCCAGCAGACCACAGGGAACTGAAGCTTTCTTT.

This chain links TRBV18 with TRBJ1-5; 11 bases are shared with TRBD1. The CDR3 has 15 residues. Germline V CDR1 and CDR2: KGHSH, LQKENI. V dropped 6 bases and J dropped 5; count of bases not matched to a gene: 6. The CDR3 sequence: CASSRGTGGDQPQHF. CDR3 coding DNA: TGTGCCAGCTCGCGAGGGACAGGGGGAGATCAGCCCCAGCATTTT.

The V and J genes are TRBV6-6 and TRBJ1-5, with D possibly being TRBD1 (5 bases). Trimming shortened V by 2 bases and J by 1 base, and 12 bases separated the two germline ends. The CDR3 sequence is 16 residues long. Germline lookup yields CDR1 MNHNY and CDR2 SVGAGI (reference sequence). This CDR3 is CASSYAFRDSNQPQHF. CDR3 DNA: TGTGCCAGCAGTTACGCCTTCAGGGACAGCAATCAGCCCCAGCATTTT.

The chain joins TRBV6-6 to TRBJ2-4; no firm D call. The ends were cut back, 4 bases at V and 8 bases at J, with 6 bases in the middle. The CDR3 runs 11 residues. Germline V gives CDR1 MNHNY, CDR2 SVGAGI (reference sequence). The CDR3 DNA reads TGTGCCAGCAGTTCATCGGACATTCAGTACTTC. This translates into CASSSSDIQYF.

The DNA for the CDR3 is TGTGCCAGCAGCTTACGGACGACTGACAGGGACACAGATACGCAGTATTTT. This codes for CASSLRTTDRDTDTQYF. The rearrangement joins TRBV11-3 to TRBJ2-3; 7 positions match TRBD1. The CDR3 spans 17 residues. The ends lost 2 bases at V and 2 bases at J; junction bases unmatched: 10. Germline V lookup: CDR1 SGHNT, CDR2 YENEEA.

This rearrangement joins TRBV5-1 to TRBJ2-1, with a tentative D call TRBD2 (5 bases). V lost 0 bases and J 6 bases, leaving 13 bases between the germline ends. The germline V gene has CDR1 SGHRS and CDR2 YFSETQ. CDR3 length: 15 amino acids. The CDR3 DNA reads as TGCGCCAGCAGCTTGGCCTCGGACTTCTCCAATGAGCAGTTCTTC. This encodes CASSLASDFSNEQFF.

The rearrangement links TRBV27 to TRBJ2-1; TRBD2 agrees at 16 bases. Per the germline V gene, CDR1 is MNHEY and CDR2 is SMNVEV (reference sequence). The J segment lost 10 bases and the V segment lost 4 bases, leaving 7 bases of the junction unmatched. The CDR3 has 16 residues. In DNA form, the CDR3 reads TGTGCCAGCAGTTCCCCGGGACTAGCGGGAGGGCGGGAGCAGTTCTTC. Amino acid sequence: CASSSPGLAGGREQFF.

V is TRBV2 and J is TRBJ1-1; TRBD1 agrees at 11 bases. The CDR3 has 14 residues. V lost 7 bases to trimming and J lost 3 bases; unmatched junction nucleotides: 4. Germline V gene data show CDR1 as SNHLY and CDR2 as FYNNEI. CDR3 coding DNA: TGTGCCAGCATTGGGACAGGGGGGTACACTGAAGCTTTCTTT. Amino acids: CASIGTGGYTEAFF.

In this sample, this clone turned up once. This rearrangement joins TRBV2 to TRBJ1-6; D gene uncertain. The V end was cut by 5 bases, the J end by 1 base, with 3 bases between. The CDR3 has 13 residues. Germline lookup yields CDR1 SNHLY and CDR2 FYNNEI. The CDR3 DNA reads as TGTGCCAGCAGTTTGTCCTATAATTCACCCCTCCACTTT. This gives the protein CASSLSYNSPLHF.